This is a list of T cell receptor beta chains from one sample in a study of spatial heterogeneity in lung cancer. In TCRdb, the 5' RACE reads were re-called with MiXCR into one record per CDR3 protein. In the table there are tens of thousands of distinct CDR3 sequences, 6.5% to 8.5% of which are singletons. This specimen consisted of PBMCs, obtained at surgery. These receptors were collected from a male donor with early-stage non-small cell lung cancer. Each CDR3 is given with its conserved first and last residue. The D gene is left open where the match is weak. Some rows mark clone size as missing; the rest say once, few, many or name a class of expanded clone.

size: -; D: -; V: TRBV6-1; J: TRBJ1-6; DNA: TGTGCCAGCAGTGAAGAAATCCCCGGGACAAGCCCCCTCCACTTT; CDR3: CASSEEIPGTSPLHF
size: -; D: -; V: TRBV7-2; J: TRBJ1-2; DNA: TGTGCCAGCAGCTTGGTGGACAGTTACCTCTACACCTTC; CDR3: CASSLVDSYLYTF
size: many; D: TRBD1; V: TRBV5-1; J: TRBJ2-1; DNA: TGCGCCAGCAGCACCGGGACAGGGGTGGGTGAGCAGTTCTTC; CDR3: CASSTGTGVGEQFF
size: -; D: -; V: TRBV9; J: TRBJ2-1; DNA: TGTGCCAGCAGCGCCTTGGACATGTATTACAATGAGCAGTTCTTC; CDR3: CASSALDMYYNEQFF
size: few; D: -; V: TRBV20-1; J: TRBJ2-5; DNA: TGCAGTGCTAGAGAGGCGGGCCGAGAGACCCAGTACTTC; CDR3: CSAREAGRETQYF
size: many; D: TRBD2; V: TRBV4-3; J: TRBJ2-3; DNA: TGCGCCAGCCGACGGACTAGTATTACAGATACGCAGTATTTT; CDR3: CASRRTSITDTQYF
size: many; D: TRBD1; V: TRBV4-3; J: TRBJ2-3; DNA: TGCGCCAGCAGCCAAGATAACAGGGGGTTCACAGATACGCAGTATTTT; CDR3: CASSQDNRGFTDTQYF
size: -; D: -; V: TRBV7-9; J: TRBJ2-2; DNA: TGTGCCAGCAGCTTAGGGTATGACGAGCTGTTTTTT; CDR3: CASSLGYDELFF
size: many; D: -; V: TRBV5-4; J: TRBJ2-1; DNA: TGTGCCAGCAGCTTTATAGGGTACCGCAATGAGCAGTTCTTC; CDR3: CASSFIGYRNEQFF
size: few; D: -; V: TRBV6-1; J: TRBJ1-1; DNA: TGTGCCAGCACCAGGAACACTGAAGCTTTCTTT; CDR3: CASTRNTEAFF